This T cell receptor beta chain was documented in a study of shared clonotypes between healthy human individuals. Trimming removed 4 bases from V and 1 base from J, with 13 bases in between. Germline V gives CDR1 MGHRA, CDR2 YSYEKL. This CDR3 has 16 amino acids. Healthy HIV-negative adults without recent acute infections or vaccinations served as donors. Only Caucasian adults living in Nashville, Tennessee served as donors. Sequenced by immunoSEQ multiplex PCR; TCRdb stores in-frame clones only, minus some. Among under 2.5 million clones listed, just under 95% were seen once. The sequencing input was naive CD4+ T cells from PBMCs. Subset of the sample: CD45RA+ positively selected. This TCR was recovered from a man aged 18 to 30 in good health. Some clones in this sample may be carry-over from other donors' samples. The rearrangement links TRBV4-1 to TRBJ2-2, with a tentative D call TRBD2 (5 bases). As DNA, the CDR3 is TGCGCCAGCAGCCGGACTCCCGAGATGAACACCGGGGAGCTGTTTTTT. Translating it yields CASSRTPEMNTGELFF.